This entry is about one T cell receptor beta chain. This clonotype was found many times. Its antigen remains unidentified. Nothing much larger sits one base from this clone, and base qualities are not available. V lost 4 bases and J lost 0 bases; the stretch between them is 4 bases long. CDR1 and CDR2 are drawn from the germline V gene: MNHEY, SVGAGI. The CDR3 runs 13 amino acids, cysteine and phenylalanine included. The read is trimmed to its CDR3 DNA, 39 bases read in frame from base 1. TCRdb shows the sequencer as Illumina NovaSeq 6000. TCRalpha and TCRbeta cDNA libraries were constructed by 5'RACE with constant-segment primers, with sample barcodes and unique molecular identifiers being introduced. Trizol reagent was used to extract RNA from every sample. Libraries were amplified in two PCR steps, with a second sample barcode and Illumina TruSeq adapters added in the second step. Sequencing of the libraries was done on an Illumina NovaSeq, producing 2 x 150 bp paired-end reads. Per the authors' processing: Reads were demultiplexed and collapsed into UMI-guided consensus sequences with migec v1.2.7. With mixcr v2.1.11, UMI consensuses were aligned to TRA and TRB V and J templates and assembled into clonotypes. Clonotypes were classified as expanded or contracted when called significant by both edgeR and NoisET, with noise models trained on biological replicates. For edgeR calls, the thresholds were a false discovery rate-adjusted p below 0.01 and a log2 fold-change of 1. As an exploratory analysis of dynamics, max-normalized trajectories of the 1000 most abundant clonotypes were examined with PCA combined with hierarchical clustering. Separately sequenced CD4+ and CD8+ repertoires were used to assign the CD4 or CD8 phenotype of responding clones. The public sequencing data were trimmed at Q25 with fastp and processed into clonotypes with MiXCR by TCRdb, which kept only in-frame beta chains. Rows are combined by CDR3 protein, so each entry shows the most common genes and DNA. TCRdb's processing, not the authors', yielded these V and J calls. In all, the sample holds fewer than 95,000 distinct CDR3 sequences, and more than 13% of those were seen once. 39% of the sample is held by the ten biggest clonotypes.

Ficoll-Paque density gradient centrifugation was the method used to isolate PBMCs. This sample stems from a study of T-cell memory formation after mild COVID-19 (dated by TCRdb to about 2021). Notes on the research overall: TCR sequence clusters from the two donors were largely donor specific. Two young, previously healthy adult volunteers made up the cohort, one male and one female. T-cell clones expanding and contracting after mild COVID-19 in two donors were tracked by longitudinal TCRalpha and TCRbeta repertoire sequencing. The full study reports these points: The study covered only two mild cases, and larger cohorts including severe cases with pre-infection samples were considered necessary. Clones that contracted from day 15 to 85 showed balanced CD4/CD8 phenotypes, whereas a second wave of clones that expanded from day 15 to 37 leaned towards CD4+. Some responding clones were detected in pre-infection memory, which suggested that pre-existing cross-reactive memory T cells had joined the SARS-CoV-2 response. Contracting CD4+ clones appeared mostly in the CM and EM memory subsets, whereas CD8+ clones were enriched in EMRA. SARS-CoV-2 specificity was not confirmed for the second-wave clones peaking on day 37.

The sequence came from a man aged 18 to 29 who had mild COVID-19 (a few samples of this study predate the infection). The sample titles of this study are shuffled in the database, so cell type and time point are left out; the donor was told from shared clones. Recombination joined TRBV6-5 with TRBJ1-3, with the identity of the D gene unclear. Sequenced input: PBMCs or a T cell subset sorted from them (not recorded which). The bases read TGTGCCAGCAGTTTCTACTCTGGAAACACCATATATTTT. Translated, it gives CASSFYSGNTIYF.